Following are 17 T cell receptor beta chains from one sample sequenced in a study of T cell responses to AZD1222 COVID-19 vaccine. Sequenced by immunoSEQ multiplex PCR; TCRdb stores in-frame clones only, minus some. Among 150,000 to 200,000 clones listed, 90% were seen once. Here the sequenced sample was peripheral blood, taken on day 0 of AZD1222 vaccination. These receptors all stem from an adult in good health.

V and J are TRBV30 and TRBJ2-1; D is undetermined. The length of the CDR3 is 14 residues. Trimming shortened V by 1 base and J by 5 bases, and 12 bases separated the two germline ends. Germline V gene data show CDR1 as GTSNPN and CDR2 as SVGIG (reference sequence). The CDR3 loop reads CAWSGRAANNEQFF. Here the CDR3 DNA reads TGTGCCTGGAGTGGTCGGGCGGCAAACAATGAGCAGTTCTTC.

This rearrangement joins TRBV6-5 to TRBJ1-1; D is possibly TRBD1 (6 bases). From germline, CDR1 is MNHEY and CDR2 SVGAGI. This CDR3 has 15 residues. CDR3 residues: CDPKGGSYMNTEAFF. The CDR3 DNA follows: TGTGATCCCAAGGGGGGGAGTTATATGAACACTGAAGCTTTCTTT.

The chain is built from TRBV19 and TRBJ1-2, with TRBD1 matching over 7 bases. With 6 bases clipped from V and 2 bases from J, the junction kept 3 bases outside the gene matches. CDR1 and CDR2 from the germline V gene are LNHDA and SQIVND (reference sequence). The CDR3 extends over 13 amino acids. The CDR3 sequence is CASRSRGNYGYTF. The CDR3 DNA sequence: TGTGCCAGTAGGAGCAGGGGGAACTATGGCTACACCTTC.

The chain combines TRBV3-1 (or the pseudogene TRBV3-2) with TRBJ1-1; D is possibly TRBD1 (5 bases). This CDR3 has 15 amino acids. Trimming took off 1 base at V and 4 bases at J, with 13 bases between the two ends. Germline CDR1 is LGHDT and CDR2 is YNNKEL (reference sequence). CDR3 protein: CASSQGLGVGTEAFF. Written as DNA, the CDR3 is TGTGCCAGCAGCCAAGGTCTGGGGGTTGGCACTGAAGCTTTCTTT.

The chain uses TRBV27 and TRBJ2-1, with D uncertain. V lost 0 bases, J lost 5 bases, and 5 bases lay in between. Per the germline V gene, CDR1 is MNHEY and CDR2 is SMNVEV (reference sequence). This CDR3 is built from 13 residues. CDR3 amino acids: CASSLSLNNEQFF. In DNA, the CDR3 is TGTGCCAGCAGTTTATCGTTGAACAATGAGCAGTTCTTC.

This clone has more than one count but fewer than ten. The V gene is TRBV4-1, the J gene TRBJ2-5; TRBD2 is a possible D gene (6 bases). The germline V gene encodes CDR1 MGHRA and CDR2 YSYEKL. The CDR3 is made up of 14 amino acids. Trimming cost V 1 base and J 5 bases, with 11 bases left between them. Here the CDR3 DNA reads TGCGCCAGCAGCCAAGCCCCTGCGGGGGAGACCCAGTACTTC. Amino acid sequence: CASSQAPAGETQYF.

The genes are TRBV29-1 and TRBJ2-7, with a weak D call TRBD1 (5 bases). CDR3 length: 17 residues. Germline CDR1 reads SQVTM; CDR2 reads ANQGSEA. Between the trimmed V and J ends, which lost 0 bases and 2 bases, there was a span of 20 bases. Written as DNA, the CDR3 is TGCAGCGTTGAAGACCCTTACTCAGGGAAGTATCCCTACGAGCAGTACTTC. The encoded protein is CSVEDPYSGKYPYEQYF.

The rearrangement joins TRBV18 to TRBJ2-1; D might be TRBD1 (5 bases). Germline V gives CDR1 KGHSH, CDR2 LQKENI. The CDR3 extends over 13 amino acids. V dropped 3 bases and J dropped 10 bases, with 13 bases sitting between them. CDR3 protein: CASSPGQGGEQFF. The CDR3 region has the DNA TGTGCCAGCTCACCTGGCCAGGGTGGGGAGCAGTTCTTC.

J is TRBJ2-4 and V is TRBV5-1; TRBD1 agrees at 8 bases. Germline V gene lookup returns CDR1 SGHRS and CDR2 YFSETQ. V shed 3 bases and J 0 bases; nucleotides not matched to a gene: 5. CDR3 size: 16 residues. The CDR3: CASSSRTGRAKNIQYF. For the CDR3, the DNA is TGCGCCAGCAGCTCGCGGACAGGGCGAGCCAAAAACATTCAGTACTTC.

The chain uses TRBV11-2 and TRBJ1-2; 7 bases fit TRBD1. V gave up 5 bases and J gave up 4 bases; unmatched junction bases: 13. This CDR3 has 16 residues. Germline V gene lookup returns CDR1 SGHAT and CDR2 FQNNGV. The CDR3 nucleotides are TGTGCCAGCAGCCCCCAGGGGGGGGGCGTCGGCTATGGCTACACCTTC. The encoded protein is CASSPQGGGVGYGYTF. Full variable domain (rest looked up from reference TRBV11-2 and TRBJ1-2): EAGVAQSPRYKIIEKRQSVAFWCNPISGHATLYWYQQILGQGPKLLIQFQNNGVVDDSQLPKDRFSAERLKGVDSTLKIQPAKLEDSAVYLCASSPQGGGVGYGYTFGSGTRLTVV.

V usage is TRBV6-4 and J usage is TRBJ2-2, with D perhaps matching TRBD2 (5 bases). This CDR3 has 16 amino acids. The germline CDR1 and CDR2 sequences are MRHNA and SNTAGT. V dropped 0 bases and J dropped 3 bases, with 11 bases sitting between them. CDR3: CASSDSAERDTGELFF. The CDR3 coding sequence is TGTGCCAGCAGTGACTCGGCGGAGAGGGACACCGGGGAGCTGTTTTTT.

The chain combines TRBV5-1 with TRBJ1-1; no clear D gene. V was clipped by 2 bases and J by 1 base, with 9 bases between them. The CDR3 extends over 14 amino acids. Germline-derived CDR1 and CDR2 are SGHRS and YFSETQ. The CDR3 nucleotides are TGCGCCAGCAGCTTAGGGTCTGGGAACACTGAAGCTTTCTTT. Encoded protein: CASSLGSGNTEAFF.

The chain has TRBV7-3 and TRBJ1-1, with a tentative D call TRBD1 (6 bases). The CDR3 runs to 13 residues. The V and J ends lost 4 bases and 7 bases respectively, with 13 bases between them. Germline assignment: CDR1 SGHTA and CDR2 FQGTGA. The CDR3 DNA follows: TGTGCCAGCAGCTACGACAGGAGGGGTGAAGCTTTCTTT. This gives the protein CASSYDRRGEAFF.

This rearrangement joins TRBV7-3 to TRBJ2-1, with 7 bases matching TRBD1. Unmatched junction bases numbered 0, after V lost 3 bases and J lost 4 bases. The germline gives CDR1 SGHTA, CDR2 FQGTGA. The CDR3 has 13 amino acids. The CDR3 loop reads CASSLGQYNEQFF. The CDR3, as DNA: TGTGCCAGCAGCTTGGGACAGTACAATGAGCAGTTCTTC.

The V call is TRBV11-2, the J call TRBJ2-2; TRBD2 matches at 9 bases. This CDR3 region has 16 residues. CDR1 is SGHAT, CDR2 FQNNGV, per germline. Losses at the gene ends were 4 bases for V and 2 bases for J; bases not matched to a gene: 5. CDR3 loop: CASSSGRGGNTGELFF. The CDR3, as DNA: TGTGCCAGCAGCTCCGGGCGGGGGGGCAACACCGGGGAGCTGTTTTTT.

The rearrangement links TRBV7-2 to TRBJ2-7; 9 bases are a match to TRBD1. The CDR3 is made up of 15 amino acids. Germline V CDR1 and CDR2: SGHTA, FQGNSA. J gave up 5 bases and V 5 bases, and 10 bases lay outside the gene matches. In DNA form, the CDR3 reads TGTGCCAGCAGCCCTCAGGCGGGACAGGGAAACGAGCAGTACTTC. Protein: CASSPQAGQGNEQYF.

This chain uses TRBV28 with TRBJ1-4; TRBD1 aligns across 8 bases. Trimming cost V 5 bases and J 8 bases; bases outside gene matches: 1. The CDR3 contains 12 residues. CDR1 is MDHEN, CDR2 SYDVKM, per germline. CDR3 nucleotide sequence: TGTGCCAGCAGTCAGGGGGCGGAAAAACTGTTTTTT. Its protein is CASSQGAEKLFF.